This T cell receptor beta chain is from a study of shared clonotypes between healthy human individuals. The V gene end was trimmed by 2 bases and the J gene end by 7 bases; junction bases not matched to a gene: 4. The CDR3 spans 16 residues. The germline gives CDR1 SNHLY, CDR2 FYNNEI. Adults of Caucasian background living in Nashville, Tennessee made up all donors. Generated by immunoSEQ multiplex PCR, the TCRdb table keeps only in-frame clones and is missing some. The table shows about 600,000 clones, with around 81% occurring only once. The sequenced sample was PBMCs. This TCR was sampled from a woman in her thirties or forties in good health. Some clones in this sample may be carry-over from other donors' samples. This chain joins TRBV2 and TRBJ2-2, with 13 bases fitting TRBD2. In nucleotides, the CDR3 is TGTGCCAGCAGTGAAACTAGCGGGAGGGTCGGCGGGGAGCTGTTTTTT. It encodes CASSETSGRVGGELFF.